The 21 T cell receptor beta chains below all came from one sample that was sequenced in a study of blood T cell repertoires in COVID-19. TCRdb's table, derived via immunoSEQ multiplex PCR, lists solely in-frame clones and lacks some. The sample lists roughly 230,000 clones, nearly 90% occurring once. Sample: PBMCs or T cells enriched from blood (not recorded which). These receptors were taken from a woman younger than 45 with acute COVID-19.

The V and J genes are TRBV29-1 and TRBJ1-1, with no clear D. CDR1 and CDR2 (germline): SQVTM, ANQGSEA. V lost 3 bases and J 1 base, leaving 6 bases between the germline ends. The CDR3 spans 12 residues. The CDR3 loop is CSVEARNTEAFF. CDR3 coding DNA: TGCAGCGTTGAGGCTCGGAACACTGAAGCTTTCTTT.

The CDR3 nucleotides are TGTGCCAGCAGAACCATGGGGGCAGGGGGAACCTACAATGAGCAGTTCTTC. It translates to CASRTMGAGGTYNEQFF. The V gene is TRBV2, the J gene TRBJ2-1, with 7 bases identical to TRBD1. Germline values: CDR1 SNHLY, CDR2 FYNNEI. The V segment lost 6 bases and the J segment 2 bases; nucleotides outside the gene matches: 13. The CDR3 is 17 amino acids.

This chain links TRBV30 with TRBJ2-1, with TRBD2 matching 15 bases. This CDR3 has 15 amino acids. CDR1 and CDR2 from the germline V gene are GTSNPN and SVGIG (reference sequence). The V gene end was trimmed by 3 bases and the J gene end by 10 bases; junction bases not matched to a gene: 7. The CDR3 loop is CAWSRGLAGGHEQFF. CDR3 DNA sequence: TGTGCCTGGAGCCGCGGACTAGCGGGGGGGCACGAGCAGTTCTTC.

This rearrangement joins TRBV3-1 (or the pseudogene TRBV3-2) to TRBJ1-2, with 7 bases matching TRBD1. Trimming cost V 4 bases and J 5 bases; bases outside gene matches: 10. The CDR3 has 15 residues. The V gene's germline CDR1 is LGHDT and CDR2 YNNKEL (reference sequence). CDR3 region: CASSLRDSSFYGYTF. CDR3 DNA: TGTGCCAGCAGCCTCCGGGACAGCTCGTTTTATGGCTACACCTTC.

J is TRBJ2-7 and V is TRBV5-6; 8 nucleotides agree with TRBD1. CDR3 length: 12 amino acids. V lost 4 bases, J lost 11 bases, and 8 bases stayed unmatched. Germline V gene data show CDR1 as SGHDT and CDR2 as YYEEEE. The CDR3, as DNA: TGTGCCAGCAGCGCGGGACAGGCCTTTGAGTACTTC. Its translation is CASSAGQAFEYF.

CDR3 sequence reads: CSVLGARDTEAFF. CDR3 coding DNA: TGCAGCGTCCTTGGGGCCAGGGACACTGAAGCTTTCTTT. This sequence joins TRBV29-1 and TRBJ1-1; possibly TRBD1 for D (5 bases). Per germline, CDR1 SQVTM and CDR2 ANQGSEA. The CDR3 covers 13 residues. V dropped 6 bases and J dropped 3 bases, with 14 bases sitting between them.

The chain employs TRBV19 and TRBJ1-3, with 8 bases matching TRBD1. The ends lost 6 bases at V and 4 bases at J; junction bases unmatched: 2. The CDR3 extends over 13 amino acids. The germline gives CDR1 LNHDA, CDR2 SQIVND (reference sequence). CDR3: CASRQGGGNTIYF. In nucleotides, the CDR3 is TGTGCCAGTAGACAGGGGGGAGGAAACACCATATATTTT.

The chain combines TRBV19 with TRBJ1-3; maybe TRBD1 (6 bases). Trimming removed 7 bases from V and 2 bases from J, with 18 bases in between. The V gene's germline CDR1 is LNHDA and CDR2 SQIVND (reference sequence). The CDR3 sequence is 16 residues long. This CDR3 is CASKGIPQGAGNTIYF. In DNA form, the CDR3 reads TGTGCCAGTAAGGGTATACCACAGGGAGCTGGAAACACCATATATTTT.

This chain links TRBV9 with TRBJ2-3, with D possibly being TRBD2 (5 bases). The CDR3 extends over 15 amino acids. Per germline, CDR1 SGDLS and CDR2 YYNGEE. V was shortened by 4 bases and J by 0 bases, with 12 bases between the two germline ends. The CDR3 DNA follows: TGTGCCAGCAGCTTTGAGGGCTATAGCACAGATACGCAGTATTTT. This gives the protein CASSFEGYSTDTQYF.

This rearrangement joins TRBV16 to TRBJ2-4, with TRBD1 identical over 11 bases. V was clipped by 3 bases and J by 5 bases; unmatched bases: 9. There are 17 residues in the CDR3. Germline CDR1 reads KGHSY; CDR2 reads FQNENV. CDR3 residues: CASSQNTGTGGQNIQYF. The CDR3 DNA sequence: TGTGCCAGCAGCCAGAATACCGGGACAGGGGGTCAAAACATTCAGTACTTC. Drawing the rest from reference TRBV16 and TRBJ2-4, the complete variable domain is GEEVAQTPKHLVRGEGQKAKLYCAPIKGHSYVFWYQQVLKNEFKFLISFQNENVFDETGMPKERFSAKCLPNSPCSLEIQATKLEDSAVYFCASSQNTGTGGQNIQYFGAGTRLSVL.

This clone has more than one count but fewer than ten. The gene calls are TRBV29-1 and TRBJ1-1, with 8 bases fitting TRBD1. V dropped 7 bases and J dropped 3; count of bases not matched to a gene: 13. Germline-derived CDR1 and CDR2 are SQVTM and ANQGSEA. This CDR3 spans 15 amino acids. CDR3 residues: CSAGQGGVWDTEAFF. CDR3 nucleotide sequence: TGCAGCGCCGGACAGGGTGGTGTGTGGGACACTGAAGCTTTCTTT.

The V and J genes are TRBV12-3 or TRBV12-4 and TRBJ1-1; the D is unclear. The CDR3 runs 13 residues. Trimming removed 1 base from V and 5 bases from J, with 8 bases in between. The CDR3 region has the DNA TGTGCCAGCAGTTTAGAGACATCTACTGAAGCTTTCTTT. It translates to CASSLETSTEAFF.

This chain connects TRBV4-1 to TRBJ1-2; D possibly corresponds to TRBD1 (6 bases). Germline-derived CDR1 and CDR2 are MGHRA and YSYEKL. Between the trimmed V and J ends, which lost 1 base and 3 bases, there was a span of 12 bases. The CDR3 sequence is 15 residues long. The CDR3 is CASSQGGGPDYGYTF. In DNA form, the CDR3 reads TGCGCCAGCAGCCAAGGGGGGGGCCCTGACTATGGCTACACCTTC.

In its sample, this clone was seen once. The V gene is TRBV7-9, the J gene TRBJ1-2, with D unclear. Trimming left V 3 bases short and J 2 bases short, with 13 bases between. Germline loops: CDR1 SEHNR, CDR2 FQNEAQ (reference sequence). The CDR3 is 15 amino acids. For the CDR3, the DNA is TGTGCCAGCAGCTTTCCAGGTCTTACGAACTATGGCTACACCTTC. This codes for CASSFPGLTNYGYTF.

The chain joins TRBV4-2 to TRBJ1-5; D is perhaps TRBD1 (6 bases). The CDR3 length is 15 residues. Trimming shortened V by 5 bases and J by 0 bases, and 11 bases separated the two germline ends. The germline V gene has CDR1 LGHNA and CDR2 YNFKEQ. The CDR3 region is CASSAQGDSNQPQHF. The DNA of the CDR3 is TGTGCCAGCAGCGCACAGGGAGATAGCAATCAGCCCCAGCATTTT.

This sequence joins TRBV15 and TRBJ1-4; a possible D gene is TRBD1 (5 bases). Germline CDR1 and CDR2: LNHNV and YYDKDF (reference sequence). This CDR3 is 15 amino acids long. Trimming pared 4 bases from V and 4 bases from J, leaving 13 bases between. As DNA, the CDR3 is TGTGCCACCAGCATTTCGACAGCTCTTAATGAAAAACTGTTTTTT. Translation gives CATSISTALNEKLFF.

The J gene is TRBJ1-6, the V gene TRBV28; unclear D gene. The V gene's germline CDR1 is MDHEN and CDR2 SYDVKM. V lost 4 bases and J 0 bases, leaving 13 bases between the germline ends. The CDR3 runs 17 residues. The CDR3 is CASSSLAQDSYNSPLHF. The CDR3, as DNA: TGTGCCAGCAGTTCCTTGGCGCAGGACTCCTATAATTCACCCCTCCACTTT.

The chain has TRBV5-4 and TRBJ1-2, with 7 bases matching TRBD1. The CDR3 is made up of 15 amino acids. J lost 2 bases, V lost 4 bases, and 8 bases had no gene match. Per germline, CDR1 SGHNT and CDR2 YYREEE (reference sequence). The CDR3 is CASSIDRVGNYGYTF. The CDR3 DNA is TGTGCCAGCAGCATCGACAGGGTCGGAAACTATGGCTACACCTTC.

In nucleotides, the CDR3 is TGTGCCGTTAGCCAAGGACACCATAATCAGCCCCAGCATTTT. This translates into CAVSQGHHNQPQHF. This chain uses TRBV19 with TRBJ1-5, with D possibly matching TRBD1 (5 bases). Trimming took 11 bases from V and 4 from J, leaving 18 bases between them. CDR1 and CDR2 (germline): LNHDA, SQIVND (reference sequence). The length of the CDR3 is 14 residues.

The rearrangement uses TRBV2 and TRBJ2-5; D call uncertain. V was clipped by 2 bases and J by 7 bases, with 11 bases between them. The CDR3 runs to 13 residues. Germline CDR1 is SNHLY and CDR2 is FYNNEI. For the CDR3, the DNA is TGTGCCAGCAGTGAATCCGCGTTGGTGACCCAGTACTTC. It is translated as CASSESALVTQYF.

The V and J genes are TRBV3-1 (or the pseudogene TRBV3-2) and TRBJ2-6; 7 positions agree with TRBD1. The V and J ends lost 6 bases and 2 bases, in that order; junction bases with no gene match: 4. CDR3 size: 15 residues. Per germline, CDR1 LGHDT and CDR2 YNNKEL (reference sequence). The CDR3 sequence is CASRHDRAGANVLTF. CDR3 sequence (DNA): TGTGCCAGCAGACATGACAGGGCTGGGGCCAACGTCCTGACTTTC.